These T cell receptor beta chains were read from a single sample in a study of T cell responses to AZD1222 COVID-19 vaccine. Profiled with immunoSEQ multiplex PCR; TCRdb holds only in-frame clones, not every one. The data hold roughly 97,000 clones, with approximately 90% observed a single time. Source: peripheral blood, taken on day 0 of AZD1222 vaccination. The receptor source for this set is an adult in good health. Both conserved end residues are part of each CDR3. Each record gives: clone size, V gene, J gene, D gene, CDR3 DNA, CDR3 protein. The D gene is left open where the match is weak. Not all rows give a size; the values are once, few, many and, for expanded clones, a class.

size: .
V: TRBV6-5
J: TRBJ2-7
D: .
DNA: TGTGCCAGCAGTTACTGGGGCTACGAGCAGTACTTC
CDR3: CASSYWGYEQYF

size: once
V: TRBV27
J: TRBJ1-3
D: TRBD1
DNA: TGTGCCAGCAGTTTATTAGCAGGGGGCTCTGGAAACACCATATATTTT
CDR3: CASSLLAGGSGNTIYF

size: .
V: TRBV9
J: TRBJ1-5
D: .
DNA: TGTGCCAGCAGCGTGGACATGGACCAGCCCCAGCATTTT
CDR3: CASSVDMDQPQHF

size: .
V: TRBV18
J: TRBJ1-5
D: .
DNA: TGTGCCAGCTCACAGGAGGATCAGCCCCAGCATTTT
CDR3: CASSQEDQPQHF

size: .
V: TRBV30
J: TRBJ2-2
D: TRBD1
DNA: TGTGCCTGGAAGTACAGGGGAGTGTACACCGGGGAGCTGTTTTTT
CDR3: CAWKYRGVYTGELFF

size: .
V: TRBV19
J: TRBJ2-3
D: TRBD2
DNA: TGTGCCACCAAACTAGCGGGATTTGGTGCAGATACGCAGTATTTT
CDR3: CATKLAGFGADTQYF

size: .
V: TRBV5-4
J: TRBJ2-2
D: .
DNA: TGTGCCAGCAGTTCCACGGTTGCCGGGGAGCTGTTTTTT
CDR3: CASSSTVAGELFF

size: .
V: TRBV29-1
J: TRBJ2-1
D: .
DNA: TGCAGCGTTGAGTCCCCGGGAAATGAGCAGTTCTTC
CDR3: CSVESPGNEQFF

size: .
V: TRBV5-1
J: TRBJ1-4
D: TRBD1
DNA: TGCGCCAGCAGCTTGGCAGGGGGCAGGAATGAAAAACTGTTTTTT
CDR3: CASSLAGGRNEKLFF

size: once
V: TRBV7-3
J: TRBJ1-1
D: .
DNA: TGTGCCAGCAGCGCCAACGTGAACACTGAAGCTTTCTTT
CDR3: CASSANVNTEAFF

size: .
V: TRBV15
J: TRBJ2-5
D: TRBD2
DNA: TGTGCCACCAGCAGAGCCGGGAGGGAGACCCAGTACTTC
CDR3: CATSRAGRETQYF

size: .
V: TRBV7-2
J: TRBJ1-5
D: TRBD1
DNA: TGTGCCAGCAGCTTCGGACAGGGGGGGCAGCCCCAGCATTTT
CDR3: CASSFGQGGQPQHF

size: .
V: TRBV19
J: TRBJ2-3
D: .
DNA: TGTGCCAGTAGTCCCCGTGAAGCGTGGGCAGATACGCAGTATTTT
CDR3: CASSPREAWADTQYF

size: .
V: TRBV3-1/TRBV3-2
J: TRBJ2-7
D: .
DNA: TGTGCCAGCAGCCAAGATAACAGGCGGAACGAGCAGTACTTC
CDR3: CASSQDNRRNEQYF

size: few
V: TRBV7-8
J: TRBJ1-6
D: .
DNA: TGTGCCAGTACCGAACAGGCAATGGGTTATTCACCCCTCCACTTT
CDR3: CASTEQAMGYSPLHF

size: few
V: TRBV27
J: TRBJ2-2
D: .
DNA: TGTGCCAGCAGTGCCCGCTGGAACACCGGGGAGCTGTTTTTT
CDR3: CASSARWNTGELFF

size: .
V: TRBV7-2
J: TRBJ1-4
D: .
DNA: TGTGCCAGCAGCTTAACCGCGGGTAATGAAAAACTGTTTTTT
CDR3: CASSLTAGNEKLFF

size: .
V: TRBV5-4
J: TRBJ1-1
D: .
DNA: TGTGCCAGCAGCTTGGATGCGAGTGTTATGAACACTGAAGCTTTCTTT
CDR3: CASSLDASVMNTEAFF

size: .
V: TRBV18
J: TRBJ1-3
D: .
DNA: TGTGCCAGCTCACCACTACAGGACCCCTCTGGAAACACCATATATTTT
CDR3: CASSPLQDPSGNTIYF

size: .
V: TRBV27
J: TRBJ2-3
D: TRBD1
DNA: TGTGCCAGCAGTAGAAGTCGACAGGGACGCACAGATACGCAGTATTTT
CDR3: CASSRSRQGRTDTQYF

size: few
V: TRBV28
J: TRBJ2-7
D: .
DNA: TGTGCCAGCAGCCCCCCCGGGGTCCTGGACGAGCAGTACTTC
CDR3: CASSPPGVLDEQYF

size: .
V: TRBV7-2
J: TRBJ1-5
D: .
DNA: TGTGCCAGCAGCTCTGCGAGTTATCAGCCCCAGCATTTT
CDR3: CASSSASYQPQHF

size: once
V: TRBV18
J: TRBJ1-1
D: TRBD1
DNA: TGTGCCAGCTCACCACGGGACAGTGAAGCTTTCTTT
CDR3: CASSPRDSEAFF

size: .
V: TRBV7-2
J: TRBJ1-3
D: TRBD1
DNA: TGTGCCAGCAGCTTATTATCAGGGGGGATCTCTGGAAACACCATATATTTT
CDR3: CASSLLSGGISGNTIYF

size: .
V: TRBV10-3
J: TRBJ1-2
D: .
DNA: TGTGCCATCAGTGAACTGGGCCAAAACTATGGCTACACCTTC
CDR3: CAISELGQNYGYTF

size: once
V: TRBV7-6
J: TRBJ1-3
D: .
DNA: TGTGCCAGCAGCCCGGCCGGGGGCCTCTCTGGAAACACCATATATTTT
CDR3: CASSPAGGLSGNTIYF

size: few
V: TRBV19
J: TRBJ2-7
D: .
DNA: TGTGCCAGTAGTACTGGGTCCTACGAGCAGTACTTC
CDR3: CASSTGSYEQYF

size: .
V: TRBV27
J: TRBJ1-5
D: .
DNA: TGTGCCAGCAGTTTAGACAGGAATCAGCCCCAGCATTTT
CDR3: CASSLDRNQPQHF

size: .
V: TRBV6-5
J: TRBJ2-1
D: TRBD2
DNA: TGTGCCAGCAGTTACGGCGGGAGAACCGTCAATGAGCAGTTCTTC
CDR3: CASSYGGRTVNEQFF

size: .
V: TRBV7-3
J: TRBJ1-6
D: .
DNA: TGTGCCAGCGCTCCGGACCCCGGAGGGAATTCACCCCTCCACTTT
CDR3: CASAPDPGGNSPLHF

size: once
V: TRBV5-1
J: TRBJ1-6
D: .
DNA: TGCGCCAGCAGCTTCGTACCGGGACTGACTAATTCACCCCTCCACTTT
CDR3: CASSFVPGLTNSPLHF

size: .
V: TRBV9
J: TRBJ1-1
D: .
DNA: TGTGCCAGCAGCGCCCAAGGGGGGATGAACACTGAAGCTTTCTTT
CDR3: CASSAQGGMNTEAFF

size: .
V: TRBV27
J: TRBJ2-2
D: TRBD1
DNA: TGTGCCAGCGGCCGGGCCGACAGGGTGGTTACCGGGGAGCTGTTTTTT
CDR3: CASGRADRVVTGELFF